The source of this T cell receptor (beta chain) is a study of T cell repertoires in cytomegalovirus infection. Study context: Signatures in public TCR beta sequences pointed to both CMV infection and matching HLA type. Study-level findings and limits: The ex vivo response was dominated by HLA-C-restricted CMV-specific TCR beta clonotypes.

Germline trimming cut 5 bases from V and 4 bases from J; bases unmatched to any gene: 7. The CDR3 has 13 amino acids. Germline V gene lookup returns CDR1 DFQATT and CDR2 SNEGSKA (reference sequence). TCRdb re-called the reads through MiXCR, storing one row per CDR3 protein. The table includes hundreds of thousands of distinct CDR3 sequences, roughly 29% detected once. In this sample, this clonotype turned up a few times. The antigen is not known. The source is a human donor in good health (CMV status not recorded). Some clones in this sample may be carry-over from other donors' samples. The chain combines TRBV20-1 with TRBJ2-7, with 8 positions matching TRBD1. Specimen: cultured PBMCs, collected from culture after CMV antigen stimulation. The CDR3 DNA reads TGCAGTGCTGCCGGGACAGGTGGATACGAGCAGTACTTC. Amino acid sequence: CSAAGTGGYEQYF.